The 18 T cell receptor beta chains in this list originate from one sample, sequenced in a study of cytomegalovirus exposure and HLA in healthy donors. PCR used 60 Vbeta primers and 13 Jbeta primers. The method was immunoSEQ multiplex PCR; TCRdb's version includes in-frame clones alone and lacks a portion of them. The table includes roughly 130,000 clones, roughly 74% detected once. The sequencing input was PBMCs. These receptors came from a man between 40 and 49 years old in good health and CMV-seropositive.

Of note for this clone: Other DNA sequences in this specimen translate into the identical CDR3. V and J are TRBV15 and TRBJ1-1; D perhaps matches TRBD1 (5 bases). Germline V CDR1 and CDR2: LNHNV, YYDKDF (reference sequence). The V end was cut by 3 bases, the J end by 1 base, with 9 bases between. The CDR3 covers 14 residues. CDR3 DNA: TGTGCCACCAGCAGGCAGGGAGGGAACACTGAAGCTTTCTTT. It translates to CATSRQGGNTEAFF.

The chain carries TRBV28 and TRBJ2-7; perhaps TRBD1 as D (6 bases). Trimming removed 3 bases from V and 9 bases from J, with 12 bases in between. Germline V gene data show CDR1 as MDHEN and CDR2 as SYDVKM. This CDR3 is built from 12 residues. CDR3 DNA sequence: TGTGCCAGCAGTTTGATCAGGGGATGGCAGTACTTC. It specifies CASSLIRGWQYF.

The V call is TRBV14, the J call TRBJ1-6; D remains unclear. The CDR3 contains 14 residues. Trimming shortened V by 4 bases and J by 10 bases, and 14 bases separated the two germline ends. Germline assignment: CDR1 SGHDN and CDR2 FVKESK. This CDR3 is CASSPQTGFSPLHF. In DNA form, the CDR3 reads TGTGCCAGCAGCCCCCAGACCGGGTTCTCACCCCTCCACTTT.

The chain links TRBV9 to TRBJ2-7, with 13 bases identical to TRBD2. From germline, CDR1 is SGDLS and CDR2 YYNGEE. The CDR3 loop spans 16 amino acids. The V segment lost 1 base and the J segment 5 bases; nucleotides outside the gene matches: 6. DNA of the CDR3: TGTGCCAGCAGCGTAACCGGGACTAGCGGGATGCACGAGCAGTACTTC. Its translation: CASSVTGTSGMHEQYF.

The rearrangement links TRBV5-4 to TRBJ2-2; 10 nucleotides agree with TRBD1. The germline gives CDR1 SGHNT, CDR2 YYREEE (reference sequence). The CDR3 runs 16 residues. J gave up 6 bases and V 1 base, and 6 bases lay outside the gene matches. DNA of the CDR3: TGTGCCAGCAGCTTGATGGACAGGGGGTTTGCCGGGGAGCTGTTTTTT. Translating it yields CASSLMDRGFAGELFF. Using reference TRBV5-4 and TRBJ2-2 for the parts outside the CDR3, the full variable domain is ETGVTQSPTHLIKTRGQQVTLRCSSQSGHNTVSWYQQALGQGPQFIFQYYREEENGRGNFPPRFSGLQFPNYSSELNVNALELDDSALYLCASSLMDRGFAGELFFGEGSRLTVL.

This clone was counted at least ten times. The chain has TRBV28 and TRBJ1-6; D call uncertain. Germline CDR1 MDHEN, CDR2 SYDVKM. This CDR3 is built from 12 residues. V gave up 3 bases and J gave up 10 bases, with 7 bases separating them. CDR3 residues: CASSLGRSPLHF. In nucleotides, the CDR3 is TGTGCCAGCAGTTTGGGCCGCTCACCCCTCCACTTT. Based on the CDR3 plus reference TRBV28 and TRBJ1-6, the full variable domain is DVKVTQSSRYLVKRTGEKVFLECVQDMDHENMFWYRQDPGLGLRLIYFSYDVKMKEKGDIPEGYSVSREKKERFSLILESASTNQTSMYLCASSLGRSPLHFGNGTRLTVT.

The V gene is TRBV6-5, the J gene TRBJ1-6; D is unclear. Per germline, CDR1 MNHEY and CDR2 SVGAGI. Trimming took off 0 bases at V and 9 bases at J, with 12 bases between the two ends. The CDR3 is 15 amino acids. DNA for the CDR3: TGTGCCAGCAGTTACTCGGAGGGCCCTCTTTCACCCCTCCACTTT. It is translated as CASSYSEGPLSPLHF.

J is TRBJ2-2 and V is TRBV7-9, with 9 bases lining up with TRBD1. The CDR3 totals 19 residues. V shed 5 bases, J shed 0 bases, and the junction held 13 bases outside the gene matches. Germline V CDR1 and CDR2: SEHNR, FQNEAQ (reference sequence). In nucleotides, the CDR3 is TGTGCCAGCAGCCCCGGGACAGGGCAAGCGGGGTCGAACACCGGGGAGCTGTTTTTT. Its protein product is CASSPGTGQAGSNTGELFF.

This clone was seen many times. This chain joins TRBV7-9 and TRBJ1-1, with 7 nucleotides matching TRBD1. V trimming: 1 base; J trimming: 0 bases; junction bases outside the gene matches: 2. This CDR3 is built from 15 residues. Germline V CDR1 and CDR2: SEHNR, FQNEAQ (reference sequence). The DNA for the CDR3 is TGTGCCAGCAGCTTAGAAGGGACAGTGAACACTGAAGCTTTCTTT. Protein sequence: CASSLEGTVNTEAFF.

With regard to this clone: Other DNA sequences in this sample translate to the same CDR3. The genes are TRBV5-4 and TRBJ1-5, with TRBD1 as a possible D gene (5 bases). Trimming removed 0 bases at V and 2 bases at J, with 6 bases between. Per germline, CDR1 SGHNT and CDR2 YYREEE (reference sequence). The length of the CDR3 is 14 residues. The CDR3 region is CASSLAGGNQPQHF. DNA of the CDR3: TGTGCCAGCAGCTTGGCGGGGGGCAATCAGCCCCAGCATTTT.

This clone showed up just once. V gene TRBV30 combines with J gene TRBJ1-5; 7 bases are shared with TRBD1. The junction had 10 bases not matched to a gene; V was cut back by 6 bases and J by 2 bases. Germline CDR1 reads GTSNPN; CDR2 reads SVGIG (reference sequence). CDR3 length equals 15 residues. The CDR3 loop is CACSTGERRNQPQHF. The CDR3 DNA reads TGTGCCTGTTCTACAGGGGAGAGGCGCAATCAGCCCCAGCATTTT.

V usage is TRBV7-8 and J usage is TRBJ2-7; 11 bases are shared with TRBD2. Germline values: CDR1 SGHVS, CDR2 FQNEAQ. CDR3 size: 16 residues. Trimming at V came to 5 bases and at J to 2 bases, leaving 8 bases not matched to a gene. CDR3 in amino acids: CASSPRGLAVTYEQYF. The DNA of the CDR3 is TGTGCCAGCAGCCCCCGGGGACTAGCGGTTACCTACGAGCAGTACTTC.

J is TRBJ2-1 and V is TRBV6-5, with D possibly being TRBD1 (7 bases). The CDR3 consists of 15 residues. The germline V and J ends were trimmed by 6 bases and 0 bases, with 12 bases remaining between them. Germline loops: CDR1 MNHEY, CDR2 SVGAGI. The CDR3 is CASSPQGGSYNEQFF. For the CDR3, the DNA is TGTGCCAGCAGCCCCCAGGGGGGCTCCTACAATGAGCAGTTCTTC.

This clone occurred a few times. The rearrangement joins TRBV28 to TRBJ1-5; no clear D gene. This CDR3 contains 11 residues. V lost 5 bases, J lost 4 bases, and 3 bases lay in between. The V gene's germline CDR1 is MDHEN and CDR2 SYDVKM. The CDR3 spells CASSLNQPQHF. The CDR3, as DNA: TGTGCCAGCAGTCTGAATCAGCCCCAGCATTTT.

Only one count was recorded for this clone. The V call is TRBV18, the J call TRBJ2-1; TRBD2 matches at 11 bases. Trimming at V came to 4 bases and at J to 1 base, leaving 3 bases not matched to a gene. Germline V gives CDR1 KGHSH, CDR2 LQKENI. The CDR3 sequence is 16 residues long. CDR3 DNA: TGTGCCAGCTCACTTAGCGGGGGGGCATCCTACAATGAGCAGTTCTTC. Translation: CASSLSGGASYNEQFF. Full variable domain (rest looked up from reference TRBV18 and TRBJ2-1): NAGVMQNPRHLVRRRGQEARLRCSPMKGHSHVYWYRQLPEEGLKFMVYLQKENIIDESGMPKERFSAEFPKEGPSILRIQQVVRGDSAAYFCASSLSGGASYNEQFFGPGTRLTVL.

The chain combines TRBV4-1 with TRBJ2-1, with 14 bases fitting TRBD2. The V and J ends lost 2 bases and 8 bases, in that order; junction bases with no gene match: 5. The CDR3 extends over 16 amino acids. The germline V gene has CDR1 MGHRA and CDR2 YSYEKL. CDR3 coding DNA: TGCGCCAGCAGCCAACTGGGACTAGCGGGAGAGGATGAGCAGTTCTTC. This encodes CASSQLGLAGEDEQFF.

This clone was observed a few times. J is TRBJ1-1 and V is TRBV27; the D is unclear. The V and J ends lost 5 bases and 8 bases respectively, with 12 bases between them. The CDR3 sequence is 12 residues long. Looked up from germline, CDR1 is MNHEY and CDR2 is SMNVEV (reference sequence). CDR3 nucleotide sequence: TGTGCCAGCAGTCTGGTGGCGGGCGAAGCTTTCTTT. Protein: CASSLVAGEAFF.

J is TRBJ1-5 and V is TRBV7-2; D is perhaps TRBD1 (5 bases). CDR1 SGHTA and CDR2 FQGNSA come from the germline V gene. This CDR3 is 16 amino acids long. The V gene lost 1 base and the J gene lost 2 bases, with 12 bases spanning the gap. CDR3 DNA: TGTGCCAGCAGCTTAGGCGCCAGGGCGGGCAATCAGCCCCAGCATTTT. This gives the protein CASSLGARAGNQPQHF. Using reference TRBV7-2 and TRBJ1-5 for the parts outside the CDR3, the full variable domain is GAGVSQSPSNKVTEKGKDVELRCDPISGHTALYWYRQSLGQGLEFLIYFQGNSAPDKSGLPSDRFSAERTGGSVSTLTIQRTQQEDSAVYLCASSLGARAGNQPQHFGDGTRLSIL.